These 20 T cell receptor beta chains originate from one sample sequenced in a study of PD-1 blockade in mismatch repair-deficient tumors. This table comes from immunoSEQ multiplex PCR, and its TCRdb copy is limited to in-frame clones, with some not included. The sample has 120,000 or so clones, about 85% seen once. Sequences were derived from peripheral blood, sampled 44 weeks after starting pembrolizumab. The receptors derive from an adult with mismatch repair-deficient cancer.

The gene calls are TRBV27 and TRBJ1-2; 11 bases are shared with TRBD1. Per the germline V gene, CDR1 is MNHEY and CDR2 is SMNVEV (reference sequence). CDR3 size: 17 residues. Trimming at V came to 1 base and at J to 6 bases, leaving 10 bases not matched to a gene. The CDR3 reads CASSLYSPGQGDNGYTF. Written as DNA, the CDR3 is TGTGCCAGCAGTTTATATTCCCCGGGACAGGGGGATAATGGCTACACCTTC.

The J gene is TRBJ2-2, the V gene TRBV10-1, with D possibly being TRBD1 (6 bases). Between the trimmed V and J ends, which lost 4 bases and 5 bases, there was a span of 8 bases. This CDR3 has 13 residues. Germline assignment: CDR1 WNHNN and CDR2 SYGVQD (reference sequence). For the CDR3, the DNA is TGCGCCAGCAGTGCTAGGGGGACCGGGGAGCTGTTTTTT. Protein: CASSARGTGELFF.

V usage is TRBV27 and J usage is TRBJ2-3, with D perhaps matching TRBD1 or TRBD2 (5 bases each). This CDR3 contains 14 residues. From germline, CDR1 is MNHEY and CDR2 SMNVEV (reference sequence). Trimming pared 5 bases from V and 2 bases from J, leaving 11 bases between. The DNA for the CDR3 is TGTGCCAGCAGTCCCGGGACGTACACAGATACGCAGTATTTT. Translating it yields CASSPGTYTDTQYF.

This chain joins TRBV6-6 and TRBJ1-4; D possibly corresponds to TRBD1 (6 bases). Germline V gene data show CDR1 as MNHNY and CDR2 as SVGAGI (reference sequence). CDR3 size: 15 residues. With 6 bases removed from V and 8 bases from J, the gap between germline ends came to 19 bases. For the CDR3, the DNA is TGTGCCAGCAGGCTGAGGGGGGCATCTCGGGAAAAACTGTTTTTT. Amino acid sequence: CASRLRGASREKLFF.

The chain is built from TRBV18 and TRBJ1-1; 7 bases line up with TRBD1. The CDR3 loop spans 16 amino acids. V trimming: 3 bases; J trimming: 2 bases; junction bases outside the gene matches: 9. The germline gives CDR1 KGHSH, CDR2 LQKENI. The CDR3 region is CASSPLPRDRNTEAFF. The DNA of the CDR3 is TGTGCCAGCTCACCTTTACCTCGGGACAGAAACACTGAAGCTTTCTTT.

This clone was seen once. CDR3 coding DNA: TGCAGCGTTGCCGGGCAGGGGAATTCTGATACGCAGTATTTT. This sequence encodes CSVAGQGNSDTQYF. J is TRBJ2-3 and V is TRBV29-1, with D maybe TRBD1 (6 bases). The germline CDR1 and CDR2 sequences are SQVTM and ANQGSEA. This CDR3 spans 14 amino acids. V was clipped by 4 bases and J by 6 bases, with 17 bases between them.

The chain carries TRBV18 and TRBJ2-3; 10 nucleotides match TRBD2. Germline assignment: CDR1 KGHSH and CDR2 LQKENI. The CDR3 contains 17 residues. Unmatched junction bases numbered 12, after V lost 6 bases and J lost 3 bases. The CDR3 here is CASSRTTSGKTTDTQYF. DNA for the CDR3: TGTGCCAGCTCGCGGACAACTAGCGGGAAAACAACAGATACGCAGTATTTT.

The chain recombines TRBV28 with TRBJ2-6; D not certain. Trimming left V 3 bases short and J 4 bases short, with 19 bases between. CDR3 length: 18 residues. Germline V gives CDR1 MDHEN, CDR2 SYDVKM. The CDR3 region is CASSLSESDIPGANVLTF. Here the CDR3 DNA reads TGTGCCAGCAGTTTGTCGGAGAGTGACATCCCCGGGGCCAACGTCCTGACTTTC.

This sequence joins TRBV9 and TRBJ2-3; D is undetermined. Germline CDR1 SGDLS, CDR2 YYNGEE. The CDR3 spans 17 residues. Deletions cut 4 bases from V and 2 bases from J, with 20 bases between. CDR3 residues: CASSPYRGLIFTDTQYF. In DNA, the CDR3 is TGTGCCAGCAGCCCATACCGTGGGCTGATCTTCACAGATACGCAGTATTTT.

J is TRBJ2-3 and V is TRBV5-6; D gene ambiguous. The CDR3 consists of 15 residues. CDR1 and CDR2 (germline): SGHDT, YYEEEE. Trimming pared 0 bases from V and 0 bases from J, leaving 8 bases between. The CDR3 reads CASSLDGISTDTQYF. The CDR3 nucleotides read TGTGCCAGCAGCTTGGATGGAATTAGCACAGATACGCAGTATTTT.

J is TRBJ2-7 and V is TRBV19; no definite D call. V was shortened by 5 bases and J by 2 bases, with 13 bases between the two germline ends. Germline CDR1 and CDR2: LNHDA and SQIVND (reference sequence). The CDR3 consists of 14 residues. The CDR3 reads CASSSTPVAYEQYF. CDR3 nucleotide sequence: TGTGCCAGTAGTTCCACGCCCGTGGCCTACGAGCAGTACTTC.

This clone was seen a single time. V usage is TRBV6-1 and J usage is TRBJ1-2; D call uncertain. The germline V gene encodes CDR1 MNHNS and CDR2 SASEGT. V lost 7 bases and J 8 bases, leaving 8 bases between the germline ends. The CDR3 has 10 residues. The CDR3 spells CASKGNGYTF. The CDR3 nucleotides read TGTGCCAGCAAGGGTAACGGCTACACCTTC.

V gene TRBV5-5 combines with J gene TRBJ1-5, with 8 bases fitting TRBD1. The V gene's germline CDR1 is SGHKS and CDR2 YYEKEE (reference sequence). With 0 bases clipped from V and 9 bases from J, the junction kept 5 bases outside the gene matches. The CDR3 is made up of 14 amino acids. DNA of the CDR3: TGTGCCAGCAGCTTGGGGGACAGGTTACCGCCCCAGCATTTT. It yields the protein CASSLGDRLPPQHF.

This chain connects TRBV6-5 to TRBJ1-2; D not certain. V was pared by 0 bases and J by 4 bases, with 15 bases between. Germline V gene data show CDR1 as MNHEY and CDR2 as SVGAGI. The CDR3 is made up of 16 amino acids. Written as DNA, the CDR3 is TGTGCCAGCAGTTACTCGGGAGAGAGGGCTATCTATGGCTACACCTTC. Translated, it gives CASSYSGERAIYGYTF.

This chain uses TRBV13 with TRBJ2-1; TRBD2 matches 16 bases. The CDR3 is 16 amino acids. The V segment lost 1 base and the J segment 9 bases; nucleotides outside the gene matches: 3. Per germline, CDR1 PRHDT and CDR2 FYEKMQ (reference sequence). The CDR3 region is CASSLAGTSGRAEQFF. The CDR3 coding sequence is TGTGCCAGCAGCTTAGCCGGGACTAGCGGGAGGGCTGAGCAGTTCTTC. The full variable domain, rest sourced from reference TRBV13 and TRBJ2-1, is AAGVIQSPRHLIKEKRETATLKCYPIPRHDTVYWYQQGPGQDPQFLISFYEKMQSDKGSIPDRFSAQQFSDYHSELNMSSLELGDSALYFCASSLAGTSGRAEQFFGPGTRLTVL.

CDR3 DNA: TGTGCCACCAGGACCGCGGGAGTACGACAAGAGACCCAGTACTTC. Its protein product is CATRTAGVRQETQYF. The chain employs TRBV15 and TRBJ2-5; TRBD2 matches 7 bases. The length of the CDR3 is 15 residues. The J segment lost 2 bases and the V segment lost 6 bases, leaving 9 bases of the junction unmatched. Germline assignment: CDR1 LNHNV and CDR2 YYDKDF (reference sequence).

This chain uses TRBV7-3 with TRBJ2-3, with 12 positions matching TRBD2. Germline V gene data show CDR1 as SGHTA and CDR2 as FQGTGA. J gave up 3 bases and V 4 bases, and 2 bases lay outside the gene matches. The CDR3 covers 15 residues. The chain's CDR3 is CASSSTSGRTDTQYF. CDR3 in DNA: TGTGCCAGCAGCTCGACTAGCGGGAGAACAGATACGCAGTATTTT.

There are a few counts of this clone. The CDR3 DNA sequence: TGCGCCAGCAGTGTCCATTGGGACAGATCCTATGGCTACACCTTC. Translation gives CASSVHWDRSYGYTF. The rearrangement uses TRBV10-1 and TRBJ1-2; 7 nucleotides align to TRBD1. The CDR3 is made up of 15 amino acids. Looked up from germline, CDR1 is WNHNN and CDR2 is SYGVQD (reference sequence). The junction had 9 bases not matched to a gene; V was cut back by 4 bases and J by 4 bases.

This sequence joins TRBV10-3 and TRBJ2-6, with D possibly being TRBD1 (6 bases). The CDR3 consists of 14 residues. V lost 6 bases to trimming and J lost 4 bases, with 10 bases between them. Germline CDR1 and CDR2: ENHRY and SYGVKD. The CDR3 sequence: CAIRNRVGANVLTF. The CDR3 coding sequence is TGTGCCATCAGAAACAGGGTGGGGGCCAACGTCCTGACTTTC.

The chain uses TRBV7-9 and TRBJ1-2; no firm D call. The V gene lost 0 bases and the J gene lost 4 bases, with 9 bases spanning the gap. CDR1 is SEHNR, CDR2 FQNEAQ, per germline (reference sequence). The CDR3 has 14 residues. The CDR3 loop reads CASSLALGFYGYTF. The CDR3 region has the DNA TGTGCCAGCAGCTTAGCGCTGGGGTTCTATGGCTACACCTTC.